The entry below describes one T cell receptor beta chain. These data originate in a study of identical twins. This CDR3 comprises 13 residues. Germline V gene sequence: CDR1 MNHEY, CDR2 SVGAGI. V lost 2 bases and J 3 bases, leaving 7 bases between the germline ends. Unique molecular identifiers were present on cDNA, and template switching added a universal primer site. MiXCR was run by TCRdb on the 5' RACE reads, yielding one entry per CDR3 protein. The data show 600,000 to 850,000 distinct CDR3 sequences, with 15% to 20% seen just once and roughly 14% held by the top ten. This sample was shared with a second study, whose subject was T cells expressing NK-cell markers. That publication notes: The authors derived TCR beta repertoires from sorted CD3+CD56+NKG2C+, CD3+CD56+NKG2C- and CD3+CD56-NKG2C+ T cells. Dominant NKG2C+ clonotypes in about six donors made up roughly 1.0-8% of CD8+ T cells.

Specimen: PBMCs. The genes are TRBV6-5 and TRBJ1-1; D is unclear. The origin of this receptor is a young woman in good health. CDR3 bases: TGTGCCAGCAGTTACCTCGGGTACACTGAAGCTTTCTTT. Protein: CASSYLGYTEAFF.